The 12 T cell receptor beta chains below were found in one sample sequenced in a study of cytomegalovirus exposure and HLA in healthy donors. Use of 60 Vbeta and 13 Jbeta primers characterized the PCR. Clones were read by immunoSEQ multiplex PCR, and TCRdb kept only the in-frame ones, dropping some. Of around 130,000 clones listed, around 9% are singletons. The sample was PBMCs. The receptor set was obtained from a man in his forties or fifties in good health and CMV-seronegative.

The CDR3 here is CASSNRGATTDTQYF. The CDR3 coding sequence is TGTGCCAGCAGCAACCGGGGGGCCACCACAGATACGCAGTATTTT. The chain joins TRBV7-6 to TRBJ2-3; a possible D gene is TRBD2 (7 bases). Trimming shortened V by 5 bases and J by 2 bases, and 14 bases separated the two germline ends. CDR1 is SGHVS, CDR2 FNYEAQ, per germline. CDR3 length: 15 amino acids.

This clone was observed a few times. The chain combines TRBV10-3 with TRBJ1-5, with TRBD1 matching 7 bases. There are 11 residues in the CDR3. Trimming at V came to 10 bases and at J to 4 bases, leaving 1 base not matched to a gene. The V gene's germline CDR1 is ENHRY and CDR2 SYGVKD. In DNA, the CDR3 is TGTGCCACGGACAGGAATCAGCCCCAGCATTTT. This sequence encodes CATDRNQPQHF.

The rearrangement links TRBV11-3 to TRBJ2-2; the match to TRBD2 covers 7 bases. Germline trimming cut 2 bases from V and 4 bases from J; bases unmatched to any gene: 7. This CDR3 has 16 residues. Germline-derived CDR1 and CDR2 are SGHNT and YENEEA. CDR3 nucleotides: TGTGCCAGCAGCTTACGGGGTAGCGGGCGCACCGGGGAGCTGTTTTTT. Its protein product is CASSLRGSGRTGELFF. The complete variable domain, with remaining parts taken from reference TRBV11-3 and TRBJ2-2, reads EAGVVQSPRYKIIEKKQPVAFWCNPISGHNTLYWYLQNLGQGPELLIRYENEEAVDDSQLPKDRFSAERLKGVDSTLKIQPAELGDSAVYLCASSLRGSGRTGELFFGEGSRLTVL.

The rearrangement uses TRBV7-9 and TRBJ1-6; possible D gene TRBD1, 6 bases. Germline CDR1 SEHNR, CDR2 FQNEAQ (reference sequence). The CDR3 has 13 amino acids. Trimming left V 6 bases short and J 4 bases short, with 7 bases between. DNA for the CDR3: TGTGCCAGCAGAAGGGGGTATAATTCACCCCTCCACTTT. The encoded protein is CASRRGYNSPLHF.

This clone was seen only a few times. The chain employs TRBV7-9 and TRBJ2-5; D not resolved. The V end lost 2 bases, the J end lost 1 base, and 8 bases lay between the germline ends. The germline V gene has CDR1 SEHNR and CDR2 FQNEAQ (reference sequence). The CDR3 loop spans 14 amino acids. CDR3 coding DNA: TGTGCCAGCAGCTTACTATCCGGCCAAGAGACCCAGTACTTC. Translating it yields CASSLLSGQETQYF.

This clone was observed a few times. The chain combines TRBV28 with TRBJ2-3, with D uncertain. Germline lookup yields CDR1 MDHEN and CDR2 SYDVKM. The CDR3 consists of 13 residues. The V end was cut by 5 bases, the J end by 3 bases, with 9 bases between. CDR3 protein: CASSQTPTDTQYF. The CDR3 coding sequence is TGTGCCAGCAGTCAGACTCCTACAGATACGCAGTATTTT.

This clone was seen a handful of times. The chain employs TRBV5-4 and TRBJ1-1; D gene unclear. Germline V lookup: CDR1 SGHNT, CDR2 YYREEE (reference sequence). Trimming pared 5 bases from V and 2 bases from J, leaving 13 bases between. There are 14 residues in the CDR3. CDR3 DNA: TGTGCCAGCAGATTTCAGGTATCTAACACTGAAGCTTTCTTT. Translating it yields CASRFQVSNTEAFF. The full variable domain, rest sourced from reference TRBV5-4 and TRBJ1-1, is ETGVTQSPTHLIKTRGQQVTLRCSSQSGHNTVSWYQQALGQGPQFIFQYYREEENGRGNFPPRFSGLQFPNYSSELNVNALELDDSALYLCASRFQVSNTEAFFGQGTRLTVV.

This clone was recorded a few times. J is TRBJ2-1 and V is TRBV7-8; D unresolved. Germline V gene lookup returns CDR1 SGHVS and CDR2 FQNEAQ. The germline V and J ends were trimmed by 1 base and 4 bases, with 8 bases remaining between them. The CDR3 has 14 amino acids. CDR3: CASSLVRVYNEQFF. CDR3 sequence (DNA): TGTGCCAGCAGCTTAGTGAGAGTATACAATGAGCAGTTCTTC.

The table lists this clone with a few counts. The chain combines TRBV27 with TRBJ2-5, with 9 bases lining up with TRBD1. Per germline, CDR1 MNHEY and CDR2 SMNVEV (reference sequence). CDR3 length equals 14 residues. Losses at the gene ends were 3 bases for V and 5 bases for J; bases not matched to a gene: 4. CDR3 in DNA: TGTGCCAGCAGTTTCGGACAGGGGTGGGAGACCCAGTACTTC. Amino acid sequence: CASSFGQGWETQYF.

In DNA, the CDR3 is TGTGCCAGCAGTTTATATTTCGGGGAGGCAAAACTGTTTTTT. This translates into CASSLYFGEAKLFF. The genes are TRBV27 and TRBJ1-4; D is unclear. This CDR3 has 14 amino acids. CDR1 is MNHEY and CDR2 is SMNVEV in the germline V gene (reference sequence). The V and J ends lost 1 base and 10 bases respectively, with 13 bases between them.

This clone occurred a few times. V gene TRBV7-2 combines with J gene TRBJ2-5, with a possible D match to TRBD1 (5 bases). Looked up from germline, CDR1 is SGHTA and CDR2 is FQGNSA. CDR3 length: 15 residues. Between the trimmed V and J ends, which lost 0 bases and 4 bases, there was a span of 12 bases. The CDR3 DNA sequence: TGTGCCAGCAGCTTAGCGCAGGGATTGGGAGAGACCCAGTACTTC. This codes for CASSLAQGLGETQYF.

This clone has more than one count but fewer than ten. The chain joins TRBV5-6 to TRBJ1-6; 7 bases agree with TRBD1. This CDR3 has 16 residues. Germline V gives CDR1 SGHDT, CDR2 YYEEEE. V lost 2 bases to trimming and J lost 5 bases; unmatched junction nucleotides: 7. CDR3 nucleotides: TGTGCCAGCAGCTTCCCTACACAGGGGAATAATTCACCCCTCCACTTT. As protein: CASSFPTQGNNSPLHF.